These 16 T cell receptor beta chains originate from one sample sequenced in a study of blood T cell repertoires in COVID-19. Using immunoSEQ multiplex PCR, the repertoire was profiled, and TCRdb retains in-frame clones only, with some absent. The sample yields around 250,000 clones, over 80% seen once. The specimen was peripheral blood. The receptors here all came from a man aged 25 to 40 who had recovered from COVID-19.

Here the CDR3 reads CASRRGTGNTGELFF. The CDR3 DNA is TGTGCCAGTAGGAGGGGGACAGGGAACACCGGGGAGCTGTTTTTT. V is TRBV19 and J is TRBJ2-2; 8 bases are a match to TRBD1. Germline V gives CDR1 LNHDA, CDR2 SQIVND (reference sequence). With V trimmed by 6 bases and J by 1 base, 4 bases remained unmatched. The CDR3 has 15 residues.

The chain carries TRBV5-1 and TRBJ2-5, with 8 positions matching TRBD2. This CDR3 has 14 amino acids. Losses at the gene ends were 0 bases for V and 3 bases for J; bases not matched to a gene: 1. The germline V gene encodes CDR1 SGHRS and CDR2 YFSETQ. The CDR3 region is CASSLVSGEETQYF. The CDR3 DNA follows: TGCGCCAGCAGCTTGGTTAGCGGGGAAGAGACCCAGTACTTC.

The rearrangement uses TRBV6-1 and TRBJ2-5, with 8 bases that match TRBD1. V dropped 2 bases and J dropped 5; count of bases not matched to a gene: 7. The germline V gene has CDR1 MNHNS and CDR2 SASEGT. This CDR3 is built from 15 residues. CDR3 amino acids: CASSELAGGWETQYF. For the CDR3, the DNA is TGTGCCAGCAGTGAATTGGCAGGGGGCTGGGAGACCCAGTACTTC.

This clone was seen ten or more times. This sequence joins TRBV18 and TRBJ2-7; TRBD1 might be the D (5 bases). The CDR3 is 12 residues long. Trimming left V 4 bases short and J 6 bases short, with 10 bases between. Germline V lookup: CDR1 KGHSH, CDR2 LQKENI. As DNA, the CDR3 is TGTGCCAGCTCACAGACAGCTCGCGAGCAGTACGTC. It is translated as CASSQTAREQYV.

The DNA for the CDR3 is TGTGCCAGCAGCCTACAGGGGAGCTCCTACAATGAGCAGTTCTTC. Translated: CASSLQGSSYNEQFF. The J gene is TRBJ2-1, the V gene TRBV5-4; 7 bases fit TRBD1. Germline values: CDR1 SGHNT, CDR2 YYREEE (reference sequence). The J segment lost 0 bases and the V segment lost 4 bases, leaving 4 bases of the junction unmatched. This CDR3 has 15 residues.

The genes are TRBV7-2 and TRBJ2-1, with 10 positions matching TRBD1. The germline V gene encodes CDR1 SGHTA and CDR2 FQGNSA. The CDR3 loop spans 16 amino acids. J was trimmed by 8 bases and V by 5 bases; bases with no gene match: 12. CDR3 bases: TGTGCCAGCAGCCCCGGCTGGGACAGGGGCCTCGATGAGCAGTTCTTC. This translates into CASSPGWDRGLDEQFF.

This chain links TRBV27 with TRBJ1-2; 7 nucleotides agree with TRBD1. The CDR3 runs 14 residues. Germline V gene sequence: CDR1 MNHEY, CDR2 SMNVEV (reference sequence). V lost 5 bases to trimming and J lost 2 bases; unmatched junction nucleotides: 5. The CDR3 DNA reads as TGTGCCAGCAGTAGAGTACAGGGGAACTATGGCTACACCTTC. It yields the protein CASSRVQGNYGYTF.

The chain has TRBV28 and TRBJ1-6, with D uncertain. This CDR3 spans 12 amino acids. Germline CDR1 and CDR2: MDHEN and SYDVKM. Trimming shortened V by 8 bases and J by 13 bases, and 15 bases separated the two germline ends. CDR3 in DNA: TGTGCCAGCTCTCCGGCGGAAAGGCCCCTCCACTTT. This codes for CASSPAERPLHF.

The V gene is TRBV28, the J gene TRBJ1-2; TRBD1 might be the D (5 bases). The CDR3 is made up of 13 amino acids. Trimming left V 1 base short and J 8 bases short, with 11 bases between. Germline CDR1 reads MDHEN; CDR2 reads SYDVKM. CDR3 in DNA: TGTGCCAGCAGTTTATCAGGGAACGTAGGCTACACCTTC. Translation gives CASSLSGNVGYTF.

This rearrangement joins TRBV9 to TRBJ2-2; D is undetermined. Germline values: CDR1 SGDLS, CDR2 YYNGEE. This CDR3 is 13 amino acids long. The V and J ends lost 1 base and 4 bases respectively, with 5 bases between them. This CDR3 is CASSVSITGELFF. DNA of the CDR3: TGTGCCAGCAGCGTATCCATCACCGGGGAGCTGTTTTTT.

This rearrangement joins TRBV5-6 to TRBJ1-2; 7 nucleotides align to TRBD1. The junction had 3 bases not matched to a gene; V was cut back by 3 bases and J by 7 bases. Germline CDR1 reads SGHDT; CDR2 reads YYEEEE. The CDR3 length is 12 residues. The CDR3: CASSYRQGGYTF. The CDR3 DNA reads TGTGCCAGCAGCTACAGACAGGGTGGCTACACCTTC.

In the case of this clone: In the same sample, other DNA sequences code for this CDR3. The chain joins TRBV6-5 to TRBJ1-2; D is unclear. Germline CDR1 MNHEY, CDR2 SVGAGI. The CDR3 is 13 residues long. Deletions cut 0 bases from V and 5 bases from J, with 7 bases between. The CDR3 loop reads CASSYSRGYGYTF. In nucleotides, the CDR3 is TGTGCCAGCAGTTACTCGCGAGGGTATGGCTACACCTTC.

This sequence joins TRBV19 and TRBJ1-1, with D possibly matching TRBD1 (5 bases). CDR1 and CDR2 from the germline V gene are LNHDA and SQIVND (reference sequence). Trimming shortened V by 2 bases and J by 4 bases, and 17 bases separated the two germline ends. The CDR3 consists of 16 residues. The chain's CDR3 is CASSIPGTGRITEAFF. CDR3 bases: TGTGCCAGTAGTATACCCGGGACGGGGAGGATCACTGAAGCTTTCTTT.

CDR3 bases: TGTGCCAGCAGCCCGAGTGCGAGCGGGGGCTACGAGCAGTACTTC. It is translated as CASSPSASGGYEQYF. The chain links TRBV9 to TRBJ2-7, with 8 bases that match TRBD2. This CDR3 has 15 residues. The junction had 9 bases not matched to a gene; V was cut back by 4 bases and J by 3 bases. Germline assignment: CDR1 SGDLS and CDR2 YYNGEE.

The rearrangement joins TRBV7-9 to TRBJ1-2; D gene ambiguous. The CDR3 totals 12 residues. Trimming shortened V by 4 bases and J by 3 bases, and 6 bases separated the two germline ends. Germline V gene data show CDR1 as SEHNR and CDR2 as FQNEAQ (reference sequence). The CDR3 DNA reads TGTGCCAGCAGCTCAACTGACTATGGCTACACCTTC. Translated, it gives CASSSTDYGYTF.

CDR3 coding DNA: TGCGCCAGCAGCTCGGGGGGCCGTGAAGATACGCAGTATTTT. Translated: CASSSGGREDTQYF. The chain joins TRBV5-1 to TRBJ2-3; TRBD2 might be the D (7 bases). The CDR3 covers 14 residues. V shed 3 bases and J shed 5 bases, with 13 bases lying between them. Germline V CDR1 and CDR2: SGHRS, YFSETQ.